Reported below is one T cell receptor (beta chain). With 0 bases removed from V and 9 bases from J, the gap between germline ends came to 8 bases. The CDR3 covers 12 residues. The germline gives CDR1 ENHRY, CDR2 SYGVKD. The sample originates from a study of blood T cell repertoires in COVID-19. Using immunoSEQ multiplex PCR, the repertoire was profiled, and TCRdb retains in-frame clones only, with some absent. The sample yields 27,000 or so clones, roughly 84% seen once. Input material: peripheral blood. This receptor was obtained from a man between 65 and 85 years old with active COVID-19. The chain carries TRBV10-3 and TRBJ1-1; D gene ambiguous. CDR3: CAISESGTKAFF. The CDR3, as DNA: TGTGCCATCAGTGAGTCAGGAACTAAAGCTTTCTTT.